This T cell receptor beta chain came from a study of shared clonotypes between healthy human individuals. The study, taken as a whole, reports: Researchers found naive subsets generally carried larger estimated richness than memory subsets.

On this clone itself: Its target is not known.

This was a deep-level run. Assay: immunoSEQ multiplex PCR; the TCRdb copy retains only in-frame clones and omits some. The sample lists more than 1 million clones, 70% to 80% occurring once. The CDR3 length is 12 residues. With 3 bases removed from V and 10 bases from J, the gap between germline ends came to 10 bases. Germline loops: CDR1 SGHTA, CDR2 FQGNSA. Donors, healthy HIV-negative adults, lacked recent acute infections or vaccinations. This receptor was taken from a man between 18 and 35 years old in good health. Some clones in this sample may be carry-over from other donors' samples. The specimen sequenced was memory CD4+ T cells from PBMCs. The sample's subset: CD45RA-negative fraction. The chain carries TRBV7-2 and TRBJ2-1; D uncertain. As DNA, the CDR3 is TGTGCCAGCAGCTTTCCCTTAATGGAGCAGTTCTTC. It encodes CASSFPLMEQFF.